The 22 T cell receptor beta chains below come from one sample, sequenced in a study of cytomegalovirus exposure and HLA in healthy donors. PCR involved 60 Vbeta and 13 Jbeta primers. TCRdb's copy holds only in-frame clones and misses some; the assay was immunoSEQ multiplex PCR. The sample yields about 160,000 clones, 81% seen once. Sequencing used PBMCs. Receptors were obtained from a woman under 30 in good health and CMV-seronegative.

The table lists this clone with a few counts. The chain joins TRBV25-1 to TRBJ2-6; 8 bases are a match to TRBD1. CDR1 MGHDK and CDR2 SYGVNS come from the germline V gene. Unmatched junction bases numbered 6, after V lost 6 bases and J lost 11 bases. The CDR3 extends over 13 amino acids. The CDR3 reads CASSRTGSHVLTF. CDR3 bases: TGTGCCAGCAGCAGGACAGGGAGCCACGTCCTGACTTTC. The entire variable domain, with the rest obtained from reference TRBV25-1 and TRBJ2-6, is as follows: EADIYQTPRYLVIGTGKKITLECSQTMGHDKMYWYQQDPGMELHLIHYSYGVNSTEKGDLSSESTVSRIRTEHFPLTLESARPSHTSQYLCASSRTGSHVLTFGAGSRLTVL.

The chain recombines TRBV2 with TRBJ2-7; TRBD1 aligns across 8 bases. Losses at the gene ends were 6 bases for V and 1 base for J; bases not matched to a gene: 2. Germline lookup yields CDR1 SNHLY and CDR2 FYNNEI. There are 13 residues in the CDR3. The CDR3 nucleotides read TGTGCCAGCAGGCACAGGGGGTCCTACGAGCAGTACTTC. Its protein product is CASRHRGSYEQYF. Based on the CDR3 plus reference TRBV2 and TRBJ2-7, the full variable domain is EPEVTQTPSHQVTQMGQEVILRCVPISNHLYFYWYRQILGQKVEFLVSFYNNEISEKSEIFDDQFSVERPDGSNFTLKIRSTKLEDSAMYFCASRHRGSYEQYFGPGTRLTVT.

The chain couples TRBV6-5 to TRBJ1-1; a possible D gene is TRBD1 (6 bases). The germline V gene has CDR1 MNHEY and CDR2 SVGAGI. The CDR3 totals 15 residues. Trimming left V 1 base short and J 3 bases short, with 12 bases between. CDR3 sequence reads: CASSYLTGGDTEAFF. In DNA, the CDR3 is TGTGCCAGCAGTTACTTGACAGGTGGGGACACTGAAGCTTTCTTT.

The rearrangement links TRBV4-1 to TRBJ2-1; the D gene is possibly TRBD2 (6 bases). Germline V gene data show CDR1 as MGHRA and CDR2 as YSYEKL. The CDR3 runs to 15 residues. V lost 6 bases to trimming and J lost 2 bases, with 14 bases between them. The CDR3 sequence: CASSHGSSPYNEQFF. The CDR3 DNA reads TGCGCCAGCAGTCACGGGAGTTCCCCCTACAATGAGCAGTTCTTC.

This clone occurred a few times. This chain links TRBV7-2 with TRBJ1-2, with 7 bases aligning to TRBD1. CDR1 is SGHTA, CDR2 FQGNSA, per germline. The CDR3 runs to 16 residues. Germline trimming cut 7 bases from V and 2 bases from J; bases unmatched to any gene: 13. In DNA, the CDR3 is TGTGCCAGCACCTTTGGAGGGGGACAGAGAAACTATGGCTACACCTTC. It yields the protein CASTFGGGQRNYGYTF.

The V gene is TRBV29-1, the J gene TRBJ1-2; 8 bases match TRBD1. Germline CDR1 is SQVTM and CDR2 is ANQGSEA. The length of the CDR3 is 11 residues. With 5 bases clipped from V and 5 bases from J, the junction kept 1 base outside the gene matches. The CDR3 sequence is CSVQGAYGYTF. DNA of the CDR3: TGCAGCGTTCAGGGGGCTTATGGCTACACCTTC.

The V gene is TRBV7-9, the J gene TRBJ1-1; D not resolved. This CDR3 spans 14 amino acids. Trimming cost V 2 bases and J 0 bases, with 7 bases left between them. Germline V gene data show CDR1 as SEHNR and CDR2 as FQNEAQ (reference sequence). The CDR3 bases are TGTGCCAGCAGCTTAATCGGGGTGAACACTGAAGCTTTCTTT. Translation gives CASSLIGVNTEAFF.

The V gene is TRBV5-1, the J gene TRBJ1-4, with D perhaps TRBD1 (6 bases). Germline CDR1 and CDR2: SGHRS and YFSETQ. Trimming took 7 bases from V and 4 from J, leaving 14 bases between them. This CDR3 is 14 amino acids long. CDR3 sequence: CASSQGNLNEKLFF. The CDR3 bases are TGCGCCAGCTCTCAGGGGAACCTTAATGAAAAACTGTTTTTT.

The V gene is TRBV27, the J gene TRBJ2-7; TRBD1 aligns across 7 bases. V shed 2 bases and J 6 bases; nucleotides not matched to a gene: 7. Per the germline V gene, CDR1 is MNHEY and CDR2 is SMNVEV (reference sequence). The CDR3 covers 14 residues. The CDR3 bases are TGTGCCAGCAGTTTAGGCAGGGGGTTTGGCGAGCAGTACTTC. It specifies CASSLGRGFGEQYF.

The V and J genes are TRBV5-1 and TRBJ2-1; the D gene is possibly TRBD1 (5 bases). CDR1 is SGHRS, CDR2 YFSETQ, per germline. With 2 bases removed from V and 4 bases from J, the gap between germline ends came to 7 bases. The CDR3 consists of 13 residues. The CDR3 region has the DNA TGCGCCAGCAGCTTCCAGGGATACAATGAGCAGTTCTTC. Translating gives CASSFQGYNEQFF.

This chain links TRBV4-1 with TRBJ1-2; 9 bases are a match to TRBD1. Per the germline V gene, CDR1 is MGHRA and CDR2 is YSYEKL. Trimming at V came to 5 bases and at J to 3 bases, leaving 7 bases not matched to a gene. CDR3 length: 15 residues. The CDR3 nucleotides read TGCGCCAGCAGCGAAACCGGGACAGGGTACTATGGCTACACCTTC. Its protein product is CASSETGTGYYGYTF.

The chain couples TRBV9 to TRBJ2-7; 7 positions match TRBD1. The CDR3 is made up of 15 amino acids. CDR1 SGDLS and CDR2 YYNGEE come from the germline V gene. The V segment lost 4 bases and the J segment 3 bases; nucleotides outside the gene matches: 10. The CDR3 coding sequence is TGTGCCAGCAGCCCATCTCCGGGGACAGACTACGAGCAGTACTTC. Translation gives CASSPSPGTDYEQYF.

The chain carries TRBV27 and TRBJ1-1; D unclear. Trimming cost V 8 bases and J 5 bases, with 6 bases left between them. The CDR3 totals 10 residues. Germline V CDR1 and CDR2: MNHEY, SMNVEV (reference sequence). The CDR3 coding sequence is TGTGCCAGCGCGGGTACTGAAGCTTTCTTT. The encoded protein is CASAGTEAFF.

V gene TRBV5-6 combines with J gene TRBJ2-7, with 13 bases aligning to TRBD2. CDR3 length: 14 residues. The germline V gene has CDR1 SGHDT and CDR2 YYEEEE. V dropped 4 bases and J dropped 7; count of bases not matched to a gene: 5. The CDR3 loop reads CASSGGLAGDEQYF. CDR3 coding DNA: TGTGCCAGCAGCGGAGGACTAGCGGGAGATGAGCAGTACTTC.

This clone was counted once. The rearrangement links TRBV5-8 to TRBJ1-5, with D unclear. CDR3 length equals 13 residues. The V end lost 6 bases, the J end lost 4 bases, and 11 bases lay between the germline ends. Per germline, CDR1 SGHTS and CDR2 YDEGEE. For the CDR3, the DNA is TGTGCCAGCACCTCAGGATCTAATCAGCCCCAGCATTTT. This translates into CASTSGSNQPQHF.

The chain recombines TRBV28 with TRBJ2-5; the match to TRBD1 covers 9 bases. CDR1 and CDR2 from the germline V gene are MDHEN and SYDVKM. This CDR3 has 13 amino acids. V was pared by 6 bases and J by 5 bases, with 4 bases of the junction left unmatched. For the CDR3, the DNA is TGTGCCAGCAGCTCTGGACAGGGGGAGACCCAGTACTTC. Translated, it gives CASSSGQGETQYF.

The chain carries TRBV29-1 and TRBJ1-6; the match to TRBD1 covers 7 bases. Germline V CDR1 and CDR2: SQVTM, ANQGSEA. The ends lost 5 bases at V and 6 bases at J; junction bases unmatched: 7. The CDR3 spans 14 residues. This CDR3 reads CSVRTGHPNSPLHF. For the CDR3, the DNA is TGCAGCGTTCGGACAGGTCATCCTAATTCACCCCTCCACTTT.

A word on this clone: The junction and the germline gene differ at one end; a read error may be behind it. The chain carries TRBV7-9 and TRBJ1-2; D not resolved. There are 12 residues in the CDR3. Germline V gene data show CDR1 as SEHNR and CDR2 as FQNEAQ (reference sequence). The CDR3 DNA follows: TGTTCCAGCAGCCCGCGGAAGTATGGCTACACCTTC. The encoded protein is CSSSPRKYGYTF.

This clone has just one count. This chain joins TRBV7-3 and TRBJ2-3; TRBD2 is a possible D gene (6 bases). The length of the CDR3 is 18 residues. Trimming cost V 0 bases and J 0 bases, with 16 bases left between them. Per germline, CDR1 SGHTA and CDR2 FQGTGA. CDR3 DNA: TGTGCCAGCAGCTTAACTGGCCCGGGGGTCTTTAGCACAGATACGCAGTATTTT. The encoded protein is CASSLTGPGVFSTDTQYF.

The chain employs TRBV9 and TRBJ1-2; 11 bases match TRBD1. V shed 4 bases, J shed 4 bases, and the junction held 9 bases outside the gene matches. CDR1 and CDR2 (germline): SGDLS, YYNGEE. The CDR3 loop spans 16 amino acids. The CDR3 protein is CASSLRDRGFGYGYTF. The CDR3 DNA reads TGTGCCAGCAGCCTCCGGGACAGGGGGTTCGGCTATGGCTACACCTTC.

The chain joins TRBV12-5 to TRBJ1-1; a weak D match, TRBD1 (6 bases). CDR3 length: 13 residues. V was pared by 1 base and J by 9 bases, with 12 bases between. Looked up from germline, CDR1 is LGHNT and CDR2 is FRNRAP. This CDR3 reads CASGLGAWGQAFF. The DNA of the CDR3 is TGTGCTAGTGGTTTGGGGGCTTGGGGGCAAGCTTTCTTT.

V and J are TRBV5-5 and TRBJ2-1, with D perhaps matching TRBD2 (6 bases). Trimming shortened V by 4 bases and J by 4 bases, and 15 bases separated the two germline ends. The CDR3 sequence is 15 residues long. Germline assignment: CDR1 SGHKS and CDR2 YYEKEE (reference sequence). CDR3 loop: CASSVFSGVYNEQFF. In DNA form, the CDR3 reads TGTGCCAGCAGCGTATTTAGCGGAGTATACAATGAGCAGTTCTTC.